One sample yielded the 11 T cell receptor beta chains listed below, sequenced in a study of monozygotic twins with cystic fibrosis. TCRdb's copy holds only in-frame clones and misses some; the assay was immunoSEQ multiplex PCR. The sample holds some 30,000 clones; roughly 90% are singletons and the top ten take roughly 1%. The sequencing sample was made of blood. The receptors were sampled from a girl aged 2 to 10 with cystic fibrosis.

The V call is TRBV27, the J call TRBJ1-2; TRBD1 matches at 10 bases. The CDR3 sequence is 13 residues long. V lost 5 bases to trimming and J lost 6 bases; unmatched junction nucleotides: 3. Per germline, CDR1 MNHEY and CDR2 SMNVEV (reference sequence). The CDR3 bases are TGTGCCAGCAGTCCCGACAGGGGGCATGGCTACACCTTC. Its translation: CASSPDRGHGYTF.

The chain recombines TRBV7-9 with TRBJ1-3; unclear D gene. The CDR3 is 18 amino acids. Germline V lookup: CDR1 SEHNR, CDR2 FQNEAQ (reference sequence). The V and J ends lost 1 base and 0 bases respectively, with 16 bases between them. CDR3 sequence (DNA): TGTGCCAGCAGCTTAGAGGGATTGAGGCAAAGCTCTGGAAACACCATATATTTT. Amino acid sequence: CASSLEGLRQSSGNTIYF.

V and J are TRBV5-4 and TRBJ2-1, with 11 bases identical to TRBD1. This CDR3 comprises 15 residues. Germline V gives CDR1 SGHNT, CDR2 YYREEE (reference sequence). After removal of 2 bases from V and 8 bases from J, the junction contained 6 bases not matched to a gene. The CDR3, as DNA: TGTGCCAGCAGCTTCGGACAGGGGGCTTACGATGAGCAGTTCTTC. This encodes CASSFGQGAYDEQFF.

The count of this clone is one. This rearrangement joins TRBV30 to TRBJ2-2; maybe TRBD2 (6 bases). V lost 5 bases, J lost 6 bases, and 13 bases lay in between. Germline V gene lookup returns CDR1 GTSNPN and CDR2 SVGIG (reference sequence). This CDR3 is built from 13 residues. As DNA, the CDR3 is TGTGCCTGGTCCGGCTGGGAGGCCGGGGAGCTGTTTTTT. It codes for CAWSGWEAGELFF.

This clone came up once. This chain uses TRBV6-1 with TRBJ2-2; no reliable D call. This CDR3 has 14 residues. The germline CDR1 and CDR2 sequences are MNHNS and SASEGT. Between the trimmed V and J ends, which lost 2 bases and 10 bases, there was a span of 14 bases. CDR3 coding DNA: TGTGCCAGCAGTGAACGCCAGGTTGGAGAGGAGCTGTTTTTT. Protein: CASSERQVGEELFF.

The rearrangement uses TRBV10-3 and TRBJ2-2, with 7 bases fitting TRBD1. The CDR3 contains 15 residues. J lost 1 base, V lost 3 bases, and 2 bases had no gene match. Looked up from germline, CDR1 is ENHRY and CDR2 is SYGVKD. CDR3 protein: CAISDRQGNTGELFF. In DNA, the CDR3 is TGTGCCATCAGTGACAGACAGGGGAACACCGGGGAGCTGTTTTTT.

The chain has TRBV30 and TRBJ2-7; D gene ambiguous. Germline lookup yields CDR1 GTSNPN and CDR2 SVGIG (reference sequence). V was clipped by 0 bases and J by 3 bases, with 6 bases between them. This CDR3 comprises 12 residues. Here the CDR3 reads CAWSVNSYEQYF. CDR3 sequence (DNA): TGTGCCTGGAGTGTAAACAGCTACGAGCAGTACTTC.

The gene calls are TRBV2 and TRBJ1-5; 8 bases match TRBD1. The germline CDR1 and CDR2 sequences are SNHLY and FYNNEI. CDR3 length: 15 amino acids. J gave up 8 bases and V 5 bases, and 11 bases lay outside the gene matches. The CDR3 is CASSWIRTGMEPQHF. CDR3 nucleotides: TGTGCCAGCAGTTGGATACGGACAGGGATGGAGCCCCAGCATTTT.

The chain is built from TRBV11-3 and TRBJ1-1, with 8 bases that match TRBD1. Unmatched junction bases numbered 5, after V lost 1 base and J lost 4 bases. Looked up from germline, CDR1 is SGHNT and CDR2 is YENEEA. The CDR3 has 15 amino acids. The CDR3 here is CASSLGQGRSTEAFF. CDR3 coding DNA: TGTGCCAGCAGCTTAGGACAGGGGAGATCCACTGAAGCTTTCTTT. The full variable domain, rest sourced from reference TRBV11-3 and TRBJ1-1, is EAGVVQSPRYKIIEKKQPVAFWCNPISGHNTLYWYLQNLGQGPELLIRYENEEAVDDSQLPKDRFSAERLKGVDSTLKIQPAELGDSAVYLCASSLGQGRSTEAFFGQGTRLTVV.

The chain carries TRBV18 and TRBJ1-4; TRBD1 matches at 7 bases. There are 15 residues in the CDR3. Germline lookup yields CDR1 KGHSH and CDR2 LQKENI. Trimming at V came to 4 bases and at J to 5 bases, leaving 7 bases not matched to a gene. The CDR3 here is CASSLNRGENEKLFF. In nucleotides, the CDR3 is TGTGCCAGCTCACTCAACAGGGGCGAAAATGAAAAACTGTTTTTT. The full variable domain, in which reference TRBV18 and TRBJ1-4 provide the parts outside the CDR3, is NAGVMQNPRHLVRRRGQEARLRCSPMKGHSHVYWYRQLPEEGLKFMVYLQKENIIDESGMPKERFSAEFPKEGPSILRIQQVVRGDSAAYFCASSLNRGENEKLFFGSGTQLSVL.

The chain combines TRBV7-6 with TRBJ2-1; 10 bases are shared with TRBD2. This CDR3 spans 15 amino acids. The junction had 9 bases not matched to a gene; V was cut back by 4 bases and J by 9 bases. Germline loops: CDR1 SGHVS, CDR2 FNYEAQ. CDR3 sequence: CASSSPGTSDFEQFF. The CDR3 DNA sequence: TGTGCCAGCAGCTCCCCTGGGACTAGCGACTTTGAGCAGTTCTTC.